The present entry profiles one T cell receptor beta chain with its context. Its antigen is not identified. The data originate from a study of beta chain features in type 1 diabetes. Overall study findings and caveats: Researchers reported that naive, central memory and Treg TCRB repertoires appeared more similar in patients than in healthy donors.

The investigators reverse transcribed all of the isolated RNA, so they sequenced expressed TCRB transcripts. The data were produced by immunoSEQ multiplex PCR, yet TCRdb's version contains in-frame clones alone and is incomplete. The sample lists a few hundred thousand clones; around 15% were seen once. V lost 3 bases to trimming and J lost 2 bases, with 14 bases between them. The germline V gene encodes CDR1 MDHEN and CDR2 SYDVKM. The CDR3 is 16 residues long. The sequenced sample was naive CD4+ T cells from blood. The V and J genes are TRBV28 and TRBJ2-1; maybe TRBD2 (6 bases). The TCR sequence derives from a woman younger than 30 in good health. Written as DNA, the CDR3 is TGTGCCAGCAGTTTCCGAGGGGACTTCGCCTACAATGAGCAGTTCTTC. Residues: CASSFRGDFAYNEQFF. Supplemented by reference TRBV28 and TRBJ2-1, the full variable domain reads DVKVTQSSRYLVKRTGEKVFLECVQDMDHENMFWYRQDPGLGLRLIYFSYDVKMKEKGDIPEGYSVSREKKERFSLILESASTNQTSMYLCASSFRGDFAYNEQFFGPGTRLTVL.